The clone carrying this T cell receptor (beta chain) turned up a few times. As yet, its antigen is unknown. The data originate from a study of T cell responses to AZD1222 COVID-19 vaccine. General observations from the study: Reports say nearly half of spike-specific TCRs go after unmutated variant regions. The peak T cell response came first, and repertoires were sampled only after it.

The germline V gene encodes CDR1 MRHNA and CDR2 SNTAGT. This CDR3 contains 13 residues. Between the trimmed V and J ends, which lost 5 bases and 2 bases, there was a span of 9 bases. Generated by immunoSEQ multiplex PCR, the TCRdb table keeps only in-frame clones and is missing some. The table lists roughly 170,000 clones, 85% to 95% of them singletons, with roughly 1.7% in the top ten. The receptor was derived from an adult who received the AZD1222 COVID-19 vaccine. The chain carries TRBV6-4 and TRBJ2-5; D gene uncertain. The input for sequencing was peripheral blood, taken 28 days after the second AZD1222 dose. The CDR3 region has the DNA TGTGCCAGCAGTCAAGAAGATCAAGAGACCCAGTACTTC. Protein product: CASSQEDQETQYF.